The clone carrying this T cell receptor (beta chain) was counted at least ten times. Its antigen is currently unknown. These data belong to a study of identical twins. The germline V gene has CDR1 MDHEN and CDR2 SYDVKM. V lost 6 bases, J lost 9 bases, and 18 bases lay in between. The CDR3 length is 13 residues. General study points: Beta clonotypes that were abundant in cord blood contained fewer insertions, a pattern absent from memory repertoires. Beta out-of-frame sequences showed weaker excess twin sharing. Excess low generation probability was seen in twin-shared out-of-frame alpha sequences.

TCRdb independently ran MiXCR on the 5' RACE reads; one entry per CDR3 protein. The sample includes roughly 630,000 distinct CDR3 sequences, about 7% of them seen just once. In addition, the sample was reused for a study of yellow fever vaccine responses in identical twins.

The sequence was obtained from a young woman in good health. This chain joins TRBV28 and TRBJ2-7, with D uncertain. The sequencing input was PBMCs. Written as DNA, the CDR3 is TGTGCCAGCAGCCCGGGCATCCCCCCTGGGCAGTACTTC. It yields the protein CASSPGIPPGQYF.